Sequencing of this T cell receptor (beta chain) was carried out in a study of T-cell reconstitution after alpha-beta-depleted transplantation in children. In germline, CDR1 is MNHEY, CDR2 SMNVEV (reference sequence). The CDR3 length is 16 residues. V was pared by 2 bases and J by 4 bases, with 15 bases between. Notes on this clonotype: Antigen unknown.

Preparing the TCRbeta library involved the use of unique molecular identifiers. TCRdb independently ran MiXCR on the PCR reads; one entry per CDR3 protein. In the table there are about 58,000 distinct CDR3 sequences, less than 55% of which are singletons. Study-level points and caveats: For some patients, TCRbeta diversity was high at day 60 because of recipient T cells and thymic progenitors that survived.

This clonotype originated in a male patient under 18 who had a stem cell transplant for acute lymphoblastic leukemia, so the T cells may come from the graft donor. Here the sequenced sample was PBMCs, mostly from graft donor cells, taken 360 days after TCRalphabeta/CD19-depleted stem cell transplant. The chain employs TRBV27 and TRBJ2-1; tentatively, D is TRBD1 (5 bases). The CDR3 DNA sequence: TGTGCCAGCAGTTTACGACCGCCAGGGATTTACAATGAGCAGTTCTTC. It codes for CASSLRPPGIYNEQFF.